This T cell receptor beta chain was captured in a study of cytomegalovirus exposure and HLA in healthy donors. Vbeta (60) and Jbeta (13) primers were used in the PCR. Libraries were prepared by immunoSEQ multiplex PCR; TCRdb keeps only in-frame clonotypes and omits some of them. The data show about 150,000 clones, nearly 90% seen once. V lost 4 bases, J lost 2 bases, and 13 bases lay in between. The CDR3 totals 15 residues. Germline loops: CDR1 MNHEY, CDR2 SVGAGI. The count of this clone is one. Sequenced: PBMCs. The chain uses TRBV6-5 and TRBJ2-3; possibly TRBD2 for D (6 bases). This receptor was identified in a woman aged 40 to 55 in good health and CMV-seronegative. CDR3 residues: CASSSGLTFTDTQYF. Here the CDR3 DNA reads TGTGCCAGCAGTTCGGGACTCACCTTCACAGATACGCAGTATTTT.